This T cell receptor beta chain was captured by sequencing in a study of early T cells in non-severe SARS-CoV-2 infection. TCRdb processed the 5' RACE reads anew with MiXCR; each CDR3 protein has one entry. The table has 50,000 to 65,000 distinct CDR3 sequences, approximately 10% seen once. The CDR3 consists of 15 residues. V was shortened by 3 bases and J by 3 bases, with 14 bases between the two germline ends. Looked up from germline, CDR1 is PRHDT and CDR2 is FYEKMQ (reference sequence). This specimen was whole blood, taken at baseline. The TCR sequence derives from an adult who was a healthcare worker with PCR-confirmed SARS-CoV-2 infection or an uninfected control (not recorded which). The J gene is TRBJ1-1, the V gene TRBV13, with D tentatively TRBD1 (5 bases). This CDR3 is CASSFTGSGHTEAFF. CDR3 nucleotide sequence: TGTGCCAGCAGCTTCACAGGTTCGGGGCACACTGAAGCTTTCTTT. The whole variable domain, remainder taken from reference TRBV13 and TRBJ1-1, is AAGVIQSPRHLIKEKRETATLKCYPIPRHDTVYWYQQGPGQDPQFLISFYEKMQSDKGSIPDRFSAQQFSDYHSELNMSSLELGDSALYFCASSFTGSGHTEAFFGQGTRLTVV.